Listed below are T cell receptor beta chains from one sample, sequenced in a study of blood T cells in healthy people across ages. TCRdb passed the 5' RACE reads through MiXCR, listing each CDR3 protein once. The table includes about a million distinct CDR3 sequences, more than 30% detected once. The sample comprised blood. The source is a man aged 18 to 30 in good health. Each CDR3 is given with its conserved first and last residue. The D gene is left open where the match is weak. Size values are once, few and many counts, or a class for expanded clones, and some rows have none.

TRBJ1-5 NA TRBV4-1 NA TGCGCCAGCAGCGACGACAGAGAGCGCAATCAGCCCCAGCATTTT CASSDDRERNQPQHF
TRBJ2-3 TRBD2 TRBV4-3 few TGCGCCAGCAGCCAAGATTTTCCAGCGGGGGCTTCCACAGATACGCAGTATTTT CASSQDFPAGASTDTQYF
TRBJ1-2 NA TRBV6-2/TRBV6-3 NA TGTGCCAGCAGTTACGTGGGAGCTAACTATGGCTACACCTTC CASSYVGANYGYTF
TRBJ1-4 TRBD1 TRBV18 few TGTGCCAGCTCACCACGGACAGGAGTTGCAACTAATGAAAAACTGTTTTTT CASSPRTGVATNEKLFF
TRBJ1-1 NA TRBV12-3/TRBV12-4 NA TGTGCCAGCAGTTTTGATCCGTGGAACACTGAAGCTTTCTTT CASSFDPWNTEAFF
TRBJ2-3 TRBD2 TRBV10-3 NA TGTGCCATCAGTGCGTCAGGAGCGGGGGGGCAAGATACGCAGTATTTT CAISASGAGGQDTQYF
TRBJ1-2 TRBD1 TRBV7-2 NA TGTGCCAGCAGCTCAGCCTCCGGGACAGCGGACTATGGCTACACCTTC CASSSASGTADYGYTF
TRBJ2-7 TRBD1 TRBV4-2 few TGTGCCAGCAGCCAAGACTGGGACAGGGTTTACGAGCAGTACTTC CASSQDWDRVYEQYF
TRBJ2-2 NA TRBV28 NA TGTGCCAGCAGTTTATACTTCTCCGGGACAAAGAACACCGGGGAGCTGTTTTTT CASSLYFSGTKNTGELFF
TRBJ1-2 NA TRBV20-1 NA TGCAGTGCCCGACCCACGGCGAGTAACTATGGCTACACCTTC CSARPTASNYGYTF
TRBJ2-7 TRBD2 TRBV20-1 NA TGCAGTGCTATGTTGGGACTAGGCGAGCAGTACTTC CSAMLGLGEQYF
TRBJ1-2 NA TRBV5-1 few TGCGCCAGCAGCTTGGAGATTGGGAGGGATGGCTACACCTTC CASSLEIGRDGYTF
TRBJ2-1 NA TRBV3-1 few TGTGCCAGCAGCCAAGCAGGTTACAATGAGCAGTTCTTC CASSQAGYNEQFF
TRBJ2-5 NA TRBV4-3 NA TGCGCCAGCAGCCAAGAAGGCAGGGGAGAAGAGACCCAGTACTTC CASSQEGRGEETQYF
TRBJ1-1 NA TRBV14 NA TGTGCCAGCAGCCACGGACAGACGAACACTGAAGCTTTCTTT CASSHGQTNTEAFF
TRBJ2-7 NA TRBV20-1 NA TGCAGTGCTAAATTTTCCGGCGCAGGAACCTACGAGCAGTACTTC CSAKFSGAGTYEQYF
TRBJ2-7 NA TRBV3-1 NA TGTGCCAGCGGATCACGCGAGCAGTACTTC CASGSREQYF
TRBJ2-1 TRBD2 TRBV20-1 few TGCAGTGCTCCAAAACTAGCGGGGGGGCTGGGGGGTGAGCAGTTCTTC CSAPKLAGGLGGEQFF
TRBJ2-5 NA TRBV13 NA TGTGCCAGCAGCGTCAAATCGGGTGGTACGACCCAGTACTTC CASSVKSGGTTQYF
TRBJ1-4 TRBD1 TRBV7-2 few TGTGCCAGCAACCAGGACAGGGGAAATGAAAAACTGTTTTTT CASNQDRGNEKLFF
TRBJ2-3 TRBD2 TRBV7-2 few TGTGCCAGCAACCACGGGGGGGAGTGGACAGATACGCAGTATTTT CASNHGGEWTDTQYF
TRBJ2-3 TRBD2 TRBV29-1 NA TGCAGCGTTGAAGATCAAGCGGGAGTGGGGTATTTT CSVEDQAGVGYF
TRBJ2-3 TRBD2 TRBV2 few TGTGCCAGCAGTGGCCGACTAGCGGCGACCACAGATACGCAGTATTTT CASSGRLAATTDTQYF
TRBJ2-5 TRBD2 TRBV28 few TGTGCCAGCAGTTTACGCCTAGCGGCCGAGACCCAGTACTTC CASSLRLAAETQYF
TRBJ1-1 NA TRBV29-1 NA TGCAGCGTAGGATTGGGGGGCTCTGTCACTGAAGCTTTCTTT CSVGLGGSVTEAFF
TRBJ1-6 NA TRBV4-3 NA TGCGCCAGCAGCCAAAGGAGTGCCTATAATTCACCCCTCCACTTT CASSQRSAYNSPLHF
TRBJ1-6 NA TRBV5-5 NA TGTGCCAGCAGCTTGGCCGCCGAGGCGTCCTATAATTCACCCCTCCACTTT CASSLAAEASYNSPLHF
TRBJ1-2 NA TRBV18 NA TGTGCCAGCCCACCAATAAAGGACAGCTATGGCTACACCTTC CASPPIKDSYGYTF
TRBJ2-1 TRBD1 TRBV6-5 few TGTGCCAGCAGGTGGTTGAGACAGGGTGGAGGTGAGCAGTTCTTC CASRWLRQGGGEQFF
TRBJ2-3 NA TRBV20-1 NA TGCAGTGCCGGTGACAGCGCCGGGGCAGATACGCAGTATTTT CSAGDSAGADTQYF
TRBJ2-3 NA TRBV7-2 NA TGTGCCAGCAGCCCGCGGTCAGGGTCCGGCACAGATACGCAGTATTTT CASSPRSGSGTDTQYF
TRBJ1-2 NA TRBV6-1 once TGTACCAGCACCTGGCCGGGTCTGTACGAGGGCTACACCTTC CTSTWPGLYEGYTF
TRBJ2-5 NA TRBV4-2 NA TGTGCCAGCAGCCACCCTTCGGGTCCAGGGTCTAAAGAGACCCAGTACTTC CASSHPSGPGSKETQYF
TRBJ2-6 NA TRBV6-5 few TGTGCCAGCAGTTACTCGGCAGGTACAGGGGCCAACGTCCTGACTTTC CASSYSAGTGANVLTF
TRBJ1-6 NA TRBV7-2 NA TGTGCCAGCAGCTCTCGCCGGATAGTTGATAATTCACCCCTCCACTTT CASSSRRIVDNSPLHF
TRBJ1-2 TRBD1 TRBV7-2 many TGTGCCAGCAGCCAAGGGGGACAGGGTAACTATGGCTACACCTTC CASSQGGQGNYGYTF
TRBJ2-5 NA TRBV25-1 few TGTGCCAGCTCCACCGCGACTCTTCCGGAGACCCAGTACTTC CASSTATLPETQYF
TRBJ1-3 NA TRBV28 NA TGTGCCAGCAGCCCGGACTTAAGCTCTGGAAACACCATATATTTT CASSPDLSSGNTIYF
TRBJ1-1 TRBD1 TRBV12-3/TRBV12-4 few TGTGCCAGCAGTTTAACGGGACAGGGCGGCGGAGCTTTCTTT CASSLTGQGGGAFF
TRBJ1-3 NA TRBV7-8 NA TGTGCCAGCAGCTTAGCGTTGCGGACGGCTGGAAACACCATATATTTT CASSLALRTAGNTIYF
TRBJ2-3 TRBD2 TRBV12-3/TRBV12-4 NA TGTGCCAGCAGTTTCCGGGGGGATAGCACAGATACGCAGTATTTT CASSFRGDSTDTQYF
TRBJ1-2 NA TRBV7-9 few TGTGCCAGCAGCTTAGACGGGATAAAGGGCTACACCTTC CASSLDGIKGYTF
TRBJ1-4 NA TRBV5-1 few TGCGCCAGCACCAAGGACAGCACTAATGAAAAACTGTTTTTT CASTKDSTNEKLFF
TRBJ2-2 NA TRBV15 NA TGTGCCACCAGCTCCGGAAATGGGGAAAACACCGGGGAGCTGTTTTTT CATSSGNGENTGELFF
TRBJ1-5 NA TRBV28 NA TGTGCCAGCAGTTTACCCCAGGGTGGAGGGGGCAATCAGCCCCAGCATTTT CASSLPQGGGGNQPQHF
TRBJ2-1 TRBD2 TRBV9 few TGTGCCAGCAGCGTCTATCCCGGGGGGGAAGGATTGGGTGAGCAGTTCTTC CASSVYPGGEGLGEQFF
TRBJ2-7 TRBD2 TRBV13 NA TGTGCCAGCAGCTTAGTCGCCAGCGGGGTTCCCGAGCAGTACTTC CASSLVASGVPEQYF
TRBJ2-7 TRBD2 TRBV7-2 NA TGTGCCAGCAGCTTACGGGGGGTCTACGAGCAGTACTTC CASSLRGVYEQYF
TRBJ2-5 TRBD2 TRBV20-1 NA TGCAGTGCTAGAGTCCCGGGGACTAGCGGGGGTAAGCAGTACTTC CSARVPGTSGGKQYF
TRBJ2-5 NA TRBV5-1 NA TGCGCCAGCAGTTCAGCTCGCGGAGCGATAGAGACCCAGTACTTC CASSSARGAIETQYF
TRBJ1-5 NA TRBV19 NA TGTGCCAGTACCCCACAAGGACAAAGGTTCAATCAGCCCCAGCATTTT CASTPQGQRFNQPQHF
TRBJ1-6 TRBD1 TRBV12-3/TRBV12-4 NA TGTGCCAGCAGTGTAAGGAGGGGGCTTTCACCCCTCCACTTT CASSVRRGLSPLHF
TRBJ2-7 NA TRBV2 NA TGTGCCAGCAGTGAACAGAAGCCCTCCTACGAGCGGTACTTC CASSEQKPSYERYF
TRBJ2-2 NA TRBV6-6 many TGTGCCAGCAGTTACCCAACAGGACGGACGAACACCGGGGAGCTGTTTTTT CASSYPTGRTNTGELFF
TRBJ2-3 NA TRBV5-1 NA TGCGCCAGCAGCTTGGATAGTTCAGATACGCAGTATTTT CASSLDSSDTQYF
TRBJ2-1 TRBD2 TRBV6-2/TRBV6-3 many TGTGCCAGCAGCAGGGGACTAGCGCTCAATGAGCAGTTCTTC CASSRGLALNEQFF
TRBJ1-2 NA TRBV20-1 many TGCAGTGCGGGCGGACAAACCTATGGCTACACCTTC CSAGGQTYGYTF
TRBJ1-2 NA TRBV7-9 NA TGTGCCAGCAGACCTCGGGATGGCTACACCTTC CASRPRDGYTF
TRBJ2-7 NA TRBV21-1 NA TGTGCCAGCAGCAAGGAGGTCGTCTCCTACGAGCAGTACTTC CASSKEVVSYEQYF